These T cell receptor beta chains were read from a single sample in a study of control samples from healthy donors and cancer patients. TCRdb's table, derived via immunoSEQ multiplex PCR, lists solely in-frame clones and lacks some. The sample shows over 85,000 clones, about 90% of them seen only once. Material: blood. These receptors were collected from a woman aged 18-35 years in good health. CDR3s include the opening cysteine and the closing phenylalanine or tryptophan. D genes are given only for firm matches. Where a row states a size, it is once, few, many or the class of an expanded clone; other rows omit it.

j_gene: TRBJ2-7; v_gene: TRBV4-3; d_gene: TRBD1; abundance: -; CDR3aa: CASSQEWLGRGYEQYF; CDR3nt: TGCGCCAGCAGCCAAGAGTGGCTGGGCAGGGGGTACGAGCAGTACTTC
j_gene: TRBJ1-3; v_gene: TRBV18; d_gene: -; abundance: -; CDR3aa: CASSLDRSSGNTIYF; CDR3nt: TGTGCCAGCTCACTCGACAGAAGCTCTGGAAACACCATATATTTT
j_gene: TRBJ1-1; v_gene: TRBV7-9; d_gene: -; abundance: -; CDR3aa: CASSLRVGNTEAFF; CDR3nt: TGTGCCAGCAGCCTCAGGGTTGGGAACACTGAAGCTTTCTTT
j_gene: TRBJ2-3; v_gene: TRBV5-1; d_gene: -; abundance: -; CDR3aa: CASSPRGITDTQYF; CDR3nt: TGCGCCAGCAGCCCGAGGGGGATCACAGATACGCAGTATTTT
j_gene: TRBJ1-2; v_gene: TRBV9; d_gene: -; abundance: -; CDR3aa: CASSDQIPGAPVGVNYGYTF; CDR3nt: TGTGCCAGCAGCGATCAAATCCCGGGGGCCCCCGTAGGGGTTAACTATGGCTACACCTTC
j_gene: TRBJ2-3; v_gene: TRBV18; d_gene: TRBD1; abundance: few; CDR3aa: CASSRTRTGGTDTQYF; CDR3nt: TGTGCCAGCTCACGAACTAGGACAGGGGGAACAGATACGCAGTATTTT
j_gene: TRBJ1-1; v_gene: TRBV29-1; d_gene: -; abundance: -; CDR3aa: CSQYKWSRSNTEAFF; CDR3nt: TGCAGCCAATACAAATGGTCCAGATCGAACACTGAAGCTTTCTTT
j_gene: TRBJ2-7; v_gene: TRBV6-5; d_gene: -; abundance: -; CDR3aa: CASTLDLGASYEQYF; CDR3nt: TGTGCCAGCACCCTAGATCTTGGGGCTTCCTACGAGCAGTACTTC
j_gene: TRBJ2-7; v_gene: TRBV6-4; d_gene: TRBD2; abundance: -; CDR3aa: CASSAGTSGSYEQYF; CDR3nt: TGTGCCAGCAGCGCCGGGACTAGCGGGTCCTACGAGCAGTACTTC
j_gene: TRBJ1-1; v_gene: TRBV25-1; d_gene: TRBD1; abundance: -; CDR3aa: CASSDRIKQGAFTEAFF; CDR3nt: TGTGCCAGCAGTGATAGGATAAAACAGGGGGCCTTCACTGAAGCTTTCTTT